This T cell receptor beta chain was sequenced for a study of control samples from healthy donors and cancer patients. CDR3 size: 15 residues. V shed 4 bases, J shed 3 bases, and the junction held 4 bases outside the gene matches. From germline, CDR1 is MNHEY and CDR2 SMNVEV (reference sequence). Assay: immunoSEQ multiplex PCR; the TCRdb copy retains only in-frame clones and omits some. The sample lists about 130,000 clones; over 75% were seen once. The V gene is TRBV27, the J gene TRBJ2-5, with TRBD2 matching 11 bases. What was sequenced was blood. The TCR originated in a man between 45 and 60 years old in good health. The CDR3 reads CASSSPTSGEETQYF. In DNA form, the CDR3 reads TGTGCCAGCAGTTCCCCGACTAGCGGGGAAGAGACCCAGTACTTC.